This passage covers 8 T cell receptor beta chains from one sample sequenced in a study of blood T cell repertoires in COVID-19. Produced via immunoSEQ multiplex PCR; TCRdb's table is partial and in-frame only. The sample has some 100,000 clones; roughly 76% are singletons. The sequencing input was peripheral blood. Source of these receptors: a human donor in a cohort sampled during active COVID-19.

The rearrangement links TRBV5-6 to TRBJ1-5, with TRBD1 matching over 8 bases. V shed 5 bases and J 6 bases; nucleotides not matched to a gene: 10. This CDR3 has 15 amino acids. CDR1 is SGHDT, CDR2 YYEEEE, per germline. The CDR3 loop reads CASSPRQGPGQPQHF. CDR3 in DNA: TGTGCCAGCAGTCCACGACAGGGGCCCGGTCAGCCCCAGCATTTT. The whole variable domain, remainder taken from reference TRBV5-6 and TRBJ1-5, is DAGVTQSPTHLIKTRGQQVTLRCSPKSGHDTVSWYQQALGQGPQFIFQYYEEEERQRGNFPDRFSGHQFPNYSSELNVNALLLGDSALYLCASSPRQGPGQPQHFGDGTRLSIL.

This chain joins TRBV19 and TRBJ1-6; the match to TRBD1 covers 7 bases. Germline-derived CDR1 and CDR2 are LNHDA and SQIVND (reference sequence). The CDR3 length is 15 residues. Germline trimming cut 3 bases from V and 9 bases from J; bases unmatched to any gene: 8. This CDR3 reads CASSIRQGFGSPLHF. The CDR3 DNA is TGTGCCAGTAGTATCAGACAGGGATTCGGTTCACCCCTCCACTTT.

The genes are TRBV27 and TRBJ2-1; weak D call: TRBD2 (6 bases). V shed 5 bases and J shed 5 bases, with 19 bases lying between them. CDR1 is MNHEY, CDR2 SMNVEV, per germline (reference sequence). The CDR3 contains 16 residues. The CDR3 sequence is CASSHLGGVGNNEQFF. The CDR3 DNA sequence: TGTGCCAGCAGTCATTTGGGGGGAGTGGGGAACAATGAGCAGTTCTTC.

The rearrangement uses TRBV27 and TRBJ2-1, with TRBD1 as a possible D gene (5 bases). Trimming removed 2 bases at V and 10 bases at J, with 18 bases between. The CDR3 sequence is 15 residues long. CDR1 MNHEY and CDR2 SMNVEV come from the germline V gene (reference sequence). DNA of the CDR3: TGTGCCAGCAGTTTACCGCAGGGTGGGCGTTGGGAGCAGTTCTTC. It yields the protein CASSLPQGGRWEQFF.

The rearrangement uses TRBV7-6 and TRBJ2-7, with a tentative D call TRBD2 (7 bases). The CDR3 contains 16 residues. V lost 5 bases to trimming and J lost 4 bases, with 21 bases between them. Germline V gene lookup returns CDR1 SGHVS and CDR2 FNYEAQ. As DNA, the CDR3 is TGTGCCAGCAGCCTGTCGGAGGGGGGGCTGGGGTACGAGCAGTACTTC. Its translation is CASSLSEGGLGYEQYF. The full variable domain, in which reference TRBV7-6 and TRBJ2-7 provide the parts outside the CDR3, is GAGVSQSPRYKVTKRGQDVALRCDPISGHVSLYWYRQALGQGPEFLTYFNYEAQQDKSGLPNDRFSAERPEGSISTLTIQRTEQRDSAMYRCASSLSEGGLGYEQYFGPGTRLTVT.

The CDR3 nucleotides are TGTGCCAGCAGCTTAGTCAGGGGTTCCTACGAGCAGTACTTC. Amino acids: CASSLVRGSYEQYF. The rearrangement links TRBV11-1 to TRBJ2-7; a possible D gene is TRBD1 (6 bases). Germline V gene lookup returns CDR1 SGHAT and CDR2 FQDESV (reference sequence). V lost 1 base to trimming and J lost 1 base, with 8 bases between them. The CDR3 runs 14 residues.

The CDR3 reads CASSSIDRVSRGYTF. The CDR3 nucleotides read TGTGCCAGCAGTTCCATCGACAGGGTATCGCGTGGCTACACCTTC. The rearrangement joins TRBV28 to TRBJ1-2, with 7 bases matching TRBD1. The CDR3 is 15 amino acids. V lost 4 bases, J lost 7 bases, and 12 bases stayed unmatched. The V gene's germline CDR1 is MDHEN and CDR2 SYDVKM.

This chain connects TRBV23-1 to TRBJ1-2; D is unclear. TRBV23-1 is placed among ORFs of uncertain function. The CDR3 is 16 residues long. Trimming pared 0 bases from V and 1 base from J, leaving 12 bases between. CDR3 sequence: CASSQSADGVNYGYTF. In nucleotides, the CDR3 is TGCGCCAGCAGTCAATCAGCGGACGGAGTTAACTATGGCTACACCTTC.